Each of the 28 T cell receptor beta chains below was sequenced from the same sample in a study of blood T cell repertoires in COVID-19. Sequencing was performed with immunoSEQ multiplex PCR; in TCRdb, only in-frame clones are kept and a portion is missing. The table has 150,000 to 200,000 clones, approximately 86% seen once. Sequencing used peripheral blood. The receptors here all came from a woman aged 40 to 50 with COVID-19, enrolled during active disease.

The chain employs TRBV27 and TRBJ2-7; 7 bases agree with TRBD2. The CDR3 runs 14 residues. Germline CDR1 MNHEY, CDR2 SMNVEV (reference sequence). V shed 3 bases, J shed 0 bases, and the junction held 2 bases outside the gene matches. In nucleotides, the CDR3 is TGTGCCAGCAGTTTCCGGGAGGCCTCCTACGAGCAGTACTTC. Amino acids: CASSFREASYEQYF.

The V gene is TRBV19, the J gene TRBJ1-5; TRBD1 matches 7 bases. The germline CDR1 and CDR2 sequences are LNHDA and SQIVND (reference sequence). This CDR3 is built from 13 residues. The V gene end was trimmed by 6 bases and the J gene end by 5 bases; junction bases not matched to a gene: 4. The CDR3 region is CASRGQPYQPQHF. For the CDR3, the DNA is TGTGCCAGTAGGGGACAGCCCTATCAGCCCCAGCATTTT.

The rearrangement uses TRBV7-9 and TRBJ1-2; D is undetermined. This CDR3 has 14 amino acids. The V gene's germline CDR1 is SEHNR and CDR2 FQNEAQ (reference sequence). V lost 3 bases and J lost 4, with 12 bases in between. CDR3 protein: CASSFLDGAYGYTF. The CDR3 nucleotides read TGTGCCAGCAGCTTCCTCGACGGAGCCTATGGCTACACCTTC.

The gene calls are TRBV28 and TRBJ2-3, with D possibly being TRBD2 (6 bases). The V gene lost 10 bases and the J gene lost 1 base, with 9 bases spanning the gap. Germline V gives CDR1 MDHEN, CDR2 SYDVKM. The CDR3 runs to 12 residues. CDR3 nucleotide sequence: TGTGCCATAGGGGAGGGCACAGATACGCAGTATTTT. Protein sequence: CAIGEGTDTQYF.

This sequence joins TRBV23-1 and TRBJ1-4; a possible D gene is TRBD1 (5 bases). TRBV23-1 counts as an open reading frame of uncertain function. The CDR3 contains 20 residues. Trimming pared 0 bases from V and 4 bases from J, leaving 24 bases between. CDR3 loop: CASSQSPPGAGTAYNEKLFF. In nucleotides, the CDR3 is TGCGCCAGCAGTCAATCCCCTCCGGGTGCGGGGACGGCCTATAATGAAAAACTGTTTTTT.

The CDR3 reads CSVAGTGNTIYF. DNA for the CDR3: TGCAGCGTTGCGGGTACTGGAAACACCATATATTTT. The V call is TRBV29-1, the J call TRBJ1-3; D remains ambiguous. This CDR3 contains 12 residues. CDR1 is SQVTM and CDR2 is ANQGSEA in the germline V gene. V was pared by 4 bases and J by 2 bases, with 6 bases between.

CDR3 sequence reads: CASSPPVQGPRSGLRETQYF. CDR3 DNA sequence: TGTGCCAGCTCACCACCAGTCCAGGGCCCCAGGTCCGGTCTTCGAGAGACCCAGTACTTC. The V call is TRBV18, the J call TRBJ2-5; TRBD1 is a possible D gene (5 bases). V lost 0 bases to trimming and J lost 4 bases, with 27 bases between them. The length of the CDR3 is 20 residues. The germline CDR1 and CDR2 sequences are KGHSH and LQKENI.

The chain links TRBV6-5 to TRBJ2-1, with D possibly TRBD2 on 6 matching bases. Germline-derived CDR1 and CDR2 are MNHEY and SVGAGI. With 6 bases removed from V and 5 bases from J, the gap between germline ends came to 17 bases. This CDR3 is built from 15 residues. The CDR3 here is CASSTTSLSHNEQFF. The CDR3 nucleotides read TGTGCCAGCAGCACGACTAGTTTATCCCACAATGAGCAGTTCTTC.

This clone was counted ten times or more. The gene calls are TRBV7-9 and TRBJ2-3; 15 bases are a match to TRBD2. Germline CDR1 is SEHNR and CDR2 is FQNEAQ (reference sequence). V lost 8 bases to trimming and J lost 4 bases; unmatched junction nucleotides: 13. This CDR3 region has 18 residues. CDR3 residues: CASSGLAGGRTRADTQYF. CDR3 coding DNA: TGTGCCAGCTCGGGACTAGCGGGAGGCAGGACGCGGGCAGATACGCAGTATTTT.

In its sample, this clone was seen once. The gene calls are TRBV4-1 and TRBJ2-6, with D tentatively TRBD1 (5 bases). The ends were cut back, 0 bases at V and 2 bases at J, with 14 bases in the middle. Germline CDR1 reads MGHRA; CDR2 reads YSYEKL. The CDR3 consists of 18 residues. CDR3 nucleotides: TGCGCCAGCAGCCAAGATAGAACAGGACCGACTGGGGCCAACGTCCTGACTTTC. It is translated as CASSQDRTGPTGANVLTF.

On this clone: A much larger clone sits a single nucleotide away, making a read error possible. The chain employs TRBV27 and TRBJ2-7; 8 bases are shared with TRBD1. Germline CDR1 is MNHEY and CDR2 is SMNVEV (reference sequence). J was trimmed by 2 bases and V by 6 bases; bases with no gene match: 0. The CDR3 is 12 amino acids. The DNA for the CDR3 is TGTGCCAGCAGGACAGGGGCCTACGAGCAGTACTTC. Translation: CASRTGAYEQYF.

The rearrangement joins TRBV14 to TRBJ2-4, with D possibly matching TRBD2 (6 bases). Between the trimmed V and J ends, which lost 0 bases and 0 bases, there was a span of 12 bases. The CDR3 loop spans 17 amino acids. Germline V CDR1 and CDR2: SGHDN, FVKESK. Written as DNA, the CDR3 is TGTGCCAGCAGCCAAGAGGAATGGGGGGTAGCCAAAAACATTCAGTACTTC. It codes for CASSQEEWGVAKNIQYF.

This clone was counted once. The rearrangement joins TRBV15 to TRBJ2-1; 13 bases map to TRBD2. V lost 0 bases and J lost 7; bases outside the gene matches: 6. The CDR3 consists of 17 residues. CDR1 LNHNV and CDR2 YYDKDF come from the germline V gene (reference sequence). CDR3 nucleotide sequence: TGTGCCACCAGCAGAGACACTAGCGGGAGGGTTTCGAATGAGCAGTTCTTC. As protein: CATSRDTSGRVSNEQFF.

CDR3: CASSQGDRDIQPQHF. CDR3 in DNA: TGTGCCAGCAGCCAAGGGGACAGGGACATTCAGCCCCAGCATTTT. V and J are TRBV4-2 and TRBJ1-5; 9 nucleotides align to TRBD1. Germline-derived CDR1 and CDR2 are LGHNA and YNFKEQ. This CDR3 is 15 amino acids long. With 1 base clipped from V and 6 bases from J, the junction kept 4 bases outside the gene matches.

The V call is TRBV6-5, the J call TRBJ2-7, with D possibly TRBD2 on 5 matching bases. The CDR3 totals 12 residues. Germline values: CDR1 MNHEY, CDR2 SVGAGI. The CDR3 DNA is TGTTCCTCCGGGGTACCCCGGAGGGAGCAGTACTTC. Its protein product is CSSGVPRREQYF.

About this clone itself: One end of the junction fails to match germline, which may point to a read error. The V call is TRBV7-7, the J call TRBJ2-1; D might be TRBD1 (6 bases). The CDR3 consists of 15 residues. Germline loops: CDR1 SSHAT, CDR2 FNYEAQ (reference sequence). The CDR3 region is CASSLDRSSYNEQFF. DNA for the CDR3: TGTGCTAGCAGCCTCGACAGGAGCTCCTACAATGAGCAGTTCTTC. Filled out from reference TRBV7-7 and TRBJ2-1, the complete variable domain reads GAGVSQSPRYKVTKRGQDVTLRCDPISSHATLYWYQQALGQGPEFLTYFNYEAQPDKSGLPSDRFSAERPEGSISTLTIQRTEQRDSAMYRCASSLDRSSYNEQFFGPGTRLTVL.

The chain is built from TRBV7-3 and TRBJ2-3; 8 bases are shared with TRBD2. The ends lost 8 bases at V and 6 bases at J; junction bases unmatched: 13. The CDR3 is made up of 15 amino acids. CDR1 is SGHTA and CDR2 is FQGTGA in the germline V gene. In DNA form, the CDR3 reads TGTGCCAGCCCCACCCTAGCGGGTGTAGAGGATACGCAGTATTTT. Translated: CASPTLAGVEDTQYF.

The chain uses TRBV7-3 and TRBJ2-1; 11 bases match TRBD2. This CDR3 spans 16 amino acids. Germline values: CDR1 SGHTA, CDR2 FQGTGA. The V gene end was trimmed by 5 bases and the J gene end by 5 bases; junction bases not matched to a gene: 8. The CDR3 protein is CASSDRTSGGDNEQFF. The CDR3 region has the DNA TGTGCCAGCAGCGACAGAACTAGCGGGGGCGACAATGAGCAGTTCTTC.

The table lists this clone with a count of one. V gene TRBV9 combines with J gene TRBJ2-1, with 9 bases identical to TRBD2. Trimming at V came to 3 bases and at J to 6 bases, leaving 10 bases not matched to a gene. CDR1 is SGDLS and CDR2 is YYNGEE in the germline V gene. This CDR3 spans 16 amino acids. The DNA of the CDR3 is TGTGCCAGCAGCGGGTCCGGGACTAGCATCTTCAATGAGCAGTTCTTC. It translates to CASSGSGTSIFNEQFF. The full variable domain, completed using reference TRBV9 and TRBJ2-1, is DSGVTQTPKHLITATGQRVTLRCSPRSGDLSVYWYQQSLDQGLQFLIQYYNGEERAKGNILERFSAQQFPDLHSELNLSSLELGDSALYFCASSGSGTSIFNEQFFGPGTRLTVL.

The chain is built from TRBV3-1 (or the pseudogene TRBV3-2) and TRBJ1-6, with TRBD1 identical over 11 bases. Germline V lookup: CDR1 LGHDT, CDR2 YNNKEL (reference sequence). The CDR3 consists of 17 residues. The V and J ends lost 4 bases and 10 bases, in that order; junction bases with no gene match: 12. CDR3 sequence: CASSLSLGGTGGSPLHF. The CDR3 DNA is TGTGCCAGCAGCCTGAGCCTCGGCGGGACAGGGGGATCACCCCTCCACTTT.

The chain links TRBV10-3 to TRBJ1-5, with 7 bases matching TRBD1. The germline gives CDR1 ENHRY, CDR2 SYGVKD. V was pared by 4 bases and J by 4 bases, with 4 bases of the junction left unmatched. There are 14 residues in the CDR3. CDR3 amino acids: CAISGQGGNQPQHF. As DNA, the CDR3 is TGTGCCATCAGTGGACAGGGAGGAAATCAGCCCCAGCATTTT.

This clone was observed at least ten times. V and J are TRBV19 and TRBJ1-5; D gene unclear. There are 13 residues in the CDR3. Trimming left V 3 bases short and J 7 bases short, with 10 bases between. Germline V gene sequence: CDR1 LNHDA, CDR2 SQIVND (reference sequence). The CDR3 DNA is TGTGCCAGTAGTATCCGAGCGGTCCAGCCCCAGCATTTT. Translated: CASSIRAVQPQHF.

V and J are TRBV28 and TRBJ2-4, with 8 bases aligning to TRBD1. The CDR3 extends over 16 amino acids. Per the germline V gene, CDR1 is MDHEN and CDR2 is SYDVKM. V dropped 5 bases and J dropped 15; count of bases not matched to a gene: 21. The CDR3 DNA sequence: TGTGCCAGCAGTGCCCCGGAGACAGGGGTAGGGGTCTTTAGGTACTTC. Translation gives CASSAPETGVGVFRYF.

The chain uses TRBV9 and TRBJ1-1; no clear D gene. Germline CDR1 is SGDLS and CDR2 is YYNGEE. The CDR3 consists of 13 residues. V lost 0 bases and J lost 1, with 4 bases in between. CDR3 nucleotide sequence: TGTGCCAGCAGCGTAGGGGCGAACACTGAAGCTTTCTTT. This gives the protein CASSVGANTEAFF.

The chain recombines TRBV28 with TRBJ1-1; weak D call: TRBD1 (6 bases). Germline values: CDR1 MDHEN, CDR2 SYDVKM. Trimming cost V 6 bases and J 3 bases, with 20 bases left between them. The CDR3 is 16 amino acids. The CDR3, as DNA: TGTGCCAGCAGCACCCCGGGGGGGCCGAGGTACACTGAAGCTTTCTTT. This translates into CASSTPGGPRYTEAFF.

The chain is built from TRBV4-2 and TRBJ2-2, with 11 bases that match TRBD2. The CDR3 is 15 residues long. V was clipped by 6 bases and J by 4 bases; unmatched bases: 4. Per germline, CDR1 LGHNA and CDR2 YNFKEQ. CDR3: CASRPTSGATGELFF. CDR3 coding DNA: TGTGCCAGCAGGCCGACTAGCGGGGCCACCGGGGAGCTGTTTTTT.

V usage is TRBV19 and J usage is TRBJ2-1; 15 bases are a match to TRBD2. This CDR3 spans 15 amino acids. J gave up 7 bases and V 7 bases, and 5 bases lay outside the gene matches. Germline lookup yields CDR1 LNHDA and CDR2 SQIVND (reference sequence). The CDR3 coding sequence is TGTGCCAGTAAGACCGGGACTAGCGGGAGGAATGAGCAGTTCTTC. Protein: CASKTGTSGRNEQFF.

The chain uses TRBV5-4 and TRBJ1-1, with D unresolved. The CDR3 loop spans 14 amino acids. V was cut by 3 bases and J by 2 bases, with 11 bases left in between. CDR1 is SGHNT and CDR2 is YYREEE in the germline V gene (reference sequence). Here the CDR3 reads CASSYPPHNTEAFF. The CDR3 coding sequence is TGTGCCAGCAGCTACCCCCCACACAACACTGAAGCTTTCTTT.